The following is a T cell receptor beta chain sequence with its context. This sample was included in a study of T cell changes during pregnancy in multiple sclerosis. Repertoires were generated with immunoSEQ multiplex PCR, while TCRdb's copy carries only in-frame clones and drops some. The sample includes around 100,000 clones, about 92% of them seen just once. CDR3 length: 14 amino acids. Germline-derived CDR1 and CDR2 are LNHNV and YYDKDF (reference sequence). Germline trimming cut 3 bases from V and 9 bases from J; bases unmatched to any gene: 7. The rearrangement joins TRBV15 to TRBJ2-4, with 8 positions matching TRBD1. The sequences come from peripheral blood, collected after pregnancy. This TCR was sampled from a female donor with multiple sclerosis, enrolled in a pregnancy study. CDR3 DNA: TGTGCCACCAGCAGTGGACAGGGAAGGGGCATTCAGTACTTC. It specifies CATSSGQGRGIQYF.